This T cell receptor beta chain is drawn from a study of beta chain features in type 1 diabetes. In the study overall: Sorted cell examination encompassed approximately 98,000,000 cells across all samples.

Markers CD45RO/CCR7/CD25/CD127/CD95/CD27 served to sort CD4+ naive, central memory, regulatory and stem cell-like memory cells. Post-sort purity exceeded 95% for all sorted populations. This clone came up a few times. Its antigen is not identified. Regarding the study as a whole: Resolution of whether HLA type affects TCRB rearrangement was not achieved here. TCRB CDR3s from Type 1 diabetes patients were moderately but significantly shorter in all four CD4+ subsets.

The authors reverse transcribed all of the isolated RNA, so sequencing captured expressed TCRB transcripts. Libraries were prepared by immunoSEQ multiplex PCR; TCRdb keeps only in-frame clonotypes and omits some of them. This sample has 200,000 to 300,000 clones, with about 20% found just once. This CDR3 is 16 amino acids long. The germline gives CDR1 KGHSH, CDR2 LQKENI. V was cut by 3 bases and J by 4 bases, with 18 bases left in between. Material for sequencing was naive CD4+ T cells from blood. The J gene is TRBJ2-5, the V gene TRBV18, with a tentative D call TRBD2 (5 bases). This sequence was found in a woman between 40 and 50 years old with type 1 diabetes. The CDR3 sequence is CASSPVENSRGETQYF. The CDR3 bases are TGTGCCAGCTCACCGGTGGAGAACTCCCGGGGAGAGACCCAGTACTTC.